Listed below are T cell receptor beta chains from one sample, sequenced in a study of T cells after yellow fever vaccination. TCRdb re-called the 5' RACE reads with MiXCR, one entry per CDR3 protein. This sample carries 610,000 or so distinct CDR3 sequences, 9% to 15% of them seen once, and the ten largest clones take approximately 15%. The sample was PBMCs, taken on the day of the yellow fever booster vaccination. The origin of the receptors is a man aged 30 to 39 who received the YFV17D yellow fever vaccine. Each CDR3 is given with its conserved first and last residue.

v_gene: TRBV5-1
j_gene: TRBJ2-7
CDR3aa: CASALGRGYEQYF

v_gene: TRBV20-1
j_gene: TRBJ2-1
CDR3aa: CSASLGVGVGNEQFF

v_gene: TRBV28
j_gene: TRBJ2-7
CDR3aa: CASSLTQGGVWQYF

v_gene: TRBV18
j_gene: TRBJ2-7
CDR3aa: CASSPSQGLYEQYF

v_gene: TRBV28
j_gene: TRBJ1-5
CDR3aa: CASISVDNQPQHF

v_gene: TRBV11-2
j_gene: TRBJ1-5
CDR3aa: CASSLDVAGNQPQHF

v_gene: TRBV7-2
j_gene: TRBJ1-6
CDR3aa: CASSLGGRASPLHF

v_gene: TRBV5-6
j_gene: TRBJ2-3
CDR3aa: CASSPGVTDTDTQYF

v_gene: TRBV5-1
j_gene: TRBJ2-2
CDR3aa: CASSLVADDTGELFF

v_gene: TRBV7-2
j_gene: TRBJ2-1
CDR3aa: CASKGSGISYNEQFF

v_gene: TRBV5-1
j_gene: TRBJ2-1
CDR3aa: CASSLERTSGRLRTHEQFF

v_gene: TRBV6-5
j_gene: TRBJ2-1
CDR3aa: CASWTGRASDEQFF

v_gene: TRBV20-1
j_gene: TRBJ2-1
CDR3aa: CSGREGLGEQFF

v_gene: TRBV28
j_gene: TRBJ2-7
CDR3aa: CASTLLQTGGFSHEQYF

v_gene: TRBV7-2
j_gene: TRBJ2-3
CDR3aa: CASSDRTSARDTQYF

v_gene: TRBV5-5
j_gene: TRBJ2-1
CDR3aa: CASRPSSSYNEQFF

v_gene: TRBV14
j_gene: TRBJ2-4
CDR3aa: CASSLGGVQNIQYF

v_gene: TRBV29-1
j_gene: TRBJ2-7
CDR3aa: CSVETQDGFYEQYF

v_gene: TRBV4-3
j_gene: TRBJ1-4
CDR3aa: CASSQGPGGIGEKLFF

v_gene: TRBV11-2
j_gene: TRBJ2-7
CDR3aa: CASSFIQGGYEQYF

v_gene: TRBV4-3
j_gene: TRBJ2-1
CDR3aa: CASSQGGFSYNEQFF

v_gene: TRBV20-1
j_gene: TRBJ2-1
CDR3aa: CSARSLGGLQFF

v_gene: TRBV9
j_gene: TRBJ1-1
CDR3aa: CASSGEVGRRAEAFF